This T cell receptor beta chain was observed in a study of T cells in Graves' hyperthyroidism and ophthalmopathy. V lost 6 bases, J lost 2 bases, and 4 bases stayed unmatched. CDR3 size: 16 residues. Germline CDR1 MNHNS, CDR2 SASEGT. It was RNA transcripts that yielded the amplified TCR beta CDR3 regions. First-round RT-PCR targeting the TCR CDR3 was performed with the HTBI primer set. TCRdb analysed the multiplex PCR reads with MiXCR anew, one entry per CDR3 protein. The sample lists approximately 520,000 distinct CDR3 sequences; less than 25% were seen once. The receptor comes from a man between 18 and 29 years old with Graves' hyperthyroidism. The chain has TRBV6-1 and TRBJ2-2, with 12 bases identical to TRBD2. Sequencing was done on a sample of blood. CDR3: CASRRTSGANTGELFF. In DNA, the CDR3 is TGTGCCAGCAGAAGGACTAGCGGGGCAAACACCGGGGAGCTGTTTTTT.